This T cell receptor beta chain was observed in a study of blood T cells in healthy people across ages. Study findings and constraints: Estimates of total diversity, which came from one million sequenced T cells, were considered to be underestimates.

A sample-barcoded 5' primer and a J-beta primer mix were used in a second PCR of roughly 7 to 12 cycles. From the 5' RACE reads, TCRdb called clonotypes with MiXCR, one entry per CDR3 protein. The sample holds 1.5 million to 2 million distinct CDR3 sequences, 30% to 40% seen once. This clonotype has more than one count but fewer than ten. Antigen specificity is unknown. The source material was blood. The TCR comes from a human donor in good health.

In DNA, the CDR3 is TGTGCCAGCAGCCGCGACAGGGGGTTACTGCAGTACTTC. It translates to CASSRDRGLLQYF. This chain uses TRBV7-3 with TRBJ2-7, with 9 bases identical to TRBD1. Germline CDR1 SGHTA, CDR2 FQGTGA. Trimming cost V 5 bases and J 9 bases; bases outside gene matches: 8. This CDR3 is built from 13 residues. Combining the CDR3 with reference TRBV7-3 and TRBJ2-7 gives the whole variable domain GAGVSQTPSNKVTEKGKYVELRCDPISGHTALYWYRQSLGQGPEFLIYFQGTGAADDSGLPNDRFFAVRPEGSVSTLKIQRTERGDSAVYLCASSRDRGLLQYFGPGTRLTVT.